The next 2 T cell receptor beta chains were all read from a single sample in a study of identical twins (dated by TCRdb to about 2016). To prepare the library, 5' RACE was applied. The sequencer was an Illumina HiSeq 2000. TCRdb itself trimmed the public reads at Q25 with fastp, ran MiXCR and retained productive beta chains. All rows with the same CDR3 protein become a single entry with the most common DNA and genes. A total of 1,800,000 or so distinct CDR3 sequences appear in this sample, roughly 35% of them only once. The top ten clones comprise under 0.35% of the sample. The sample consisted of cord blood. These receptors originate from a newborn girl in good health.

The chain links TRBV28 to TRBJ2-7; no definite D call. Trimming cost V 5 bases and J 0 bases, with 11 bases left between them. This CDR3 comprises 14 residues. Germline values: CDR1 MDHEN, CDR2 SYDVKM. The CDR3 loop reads CASSPPLGSYEQYF. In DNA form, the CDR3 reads TGTGCCAGCAGTCCGCCGTTGGGCTCCTACGAGCAGTACTTC.

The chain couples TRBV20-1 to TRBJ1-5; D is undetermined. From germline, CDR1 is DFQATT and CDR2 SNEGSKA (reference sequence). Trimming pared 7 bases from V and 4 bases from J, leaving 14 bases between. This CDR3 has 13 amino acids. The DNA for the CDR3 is TGCAGTGGCGGACGTGGTCCTAATCAGCCCCAGCATTTT. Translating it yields CSGGRGPNQPQHF.